A selection of T cell receptor beta chains follows, all from one sample in a study of tumor-infiltrating lymphocytes in primary liver carcinoma. TCRdb called the multiplex PCR reads again in MiXCR, with one record for every CDR3 protein. The sample includes about 120,000 distinct CDR3 sequences, roughly 70% of them seen just once. The sequencing sample was made of tumor-adjacent normal liver tissue. Receptors originate from a woman aged 60-70 years with primary liver carcinoma and hepatitis B virus infection. Both conserved end residues are part of each CDR3. D genes are given only for firm matches. For some rows the clone size is stated as once, few or many, or as a class when expanded; others skip it.

.	TRBV11-2	TRBJ2-7	.	CASSLDTGPVDEQYF	TGTGCCAGCAGTTTAGATACAGGCCCAGTGGACGAGCAGTACTTC
TRBD1	TRBV12-3/TRBV12-4	TRBJ2-6	.	CASSFAPQGVGAYVLTF	TGTGCCAGCAGTTTTGCTCCCCAGGGGGTCGGGGCCTACGTCCTGACTTTC
TRBD2	TRBV6-1	TRBJ2-5	.	CAISRGEGSDSETQYF	TGTGCCATCAGTCGGGGGGAGGGGAGTGATTCGGAGACTCAGTACTTC
.	TRBV11-2	TRBJ1-6	.	CTSSKQDWDSPFHF	TGTACCAGCAGCAAACAGGACTGGGATTCACCCTTCCACTTT
.	TRBV4-1	TRBJ1-1	many	CASSQEEGSGTEAFF	TGCGCCAGCAGCCAAGAAGAGGGAAGCGGAACTGAAGCTTTCTTT
TRBD1	TRBV28	TRBJ1-1	.	CPSSFLTGRNTEAFF	TGTCCCAGCAGTTTCCTGACAGGGCGGAACACTGAAGCTTTCTTT
.	TRBV12-5	TRBJ2-7	many	CASVPQGGDTTYEQYF	TGTGCTAGTGTTCCACAGGGTGGGGATACAACCTACGAGCAGTACTTC
.	TRBV11-1	TRBJ2-3	medium-sized	CASSAGLLDTDTQYF	TGTGCCAGCAGCGCGGGACTCCTCGACACAGATACGCAGTATTTT
.	TRBV6-1	TRBJ1-1	.	CASTEMDTEALF	TGTGCCAGCACCGAGATGGACACTGAAGCTCTCTTT
TRBD2	TRBV6-1	TRBJ2-7	.	CASSSRSGGRYYVQYF	TGTGCCAGCAGTTCCAGGTCGGGGGGACGGTACTACGTGCAGTACTTC
.	TRBV6-6	TRBJ1-1	.	CASSLKSYRGRNTDAFF	TGTGCCAGCAGCCTTAAAAGTTATCGGGGGCGGAACACTGATGCTTTCTTT
.	TRBV7-9	TRBJ1-2	many	CASSLEAGTGYTF	TGTGCCAGCAGCTTAGAAGCGGGAACTGGCTACACCTTC
.	TRBV13	TRBJ1-1	.	CASSLYLAANTEAFF	TGTGCCAGCAGCCTATATCTAGCGGCGAACACTGAAGCTTTCTTT
.	TRBV2	TRBJ1-1	.	CASSEAVSQNTEAFF	TGTGCCAGCAGTGAAGCGGTCTCGCAGAACACTGAAGCTTTCTTT
.	TRBV14	TRBJ2-5	.	CNTTKSTGEALETQYF	TGCAACACTACGAAGAGCACTGGTGAAGCTTTGGAGACTCAGTACTTC
.	TRBV14	TRBJ1-2	.	CACSPYDMGADYGYTF	TGTGCCTGCAGTCCATACGACATGGGGGCCGACTATGGCTACACCTTC
.	TRBV28	TRBJ1-1	many	CASRGEGWNTEAFF	TGTGCCAGCAGGGGGGAGGGATGGAACACTGAAGCTTTCTTT
TRBD2	TRBV7-3	TRBJ2-5	.	CASNPLGLAGGPETQYF	TGTGCCAGCAACCCCCTTGGACTAGCGGGAGGGCCAGAGACCCAGTACTTC
.	TRBV11-2	TRBJ2-1	.	CSSSLGWANGRRSKTYNGQFF	TGTTCCAGCAGCTTAGGATGGGCTAACGGAAGGAGAAGCAAAACCTACAATGGGCAGTTCTTC
.	TRBV4-1	TRBJ2-6	many	CASSPTRDIPWDSGANVLTF	TGCGCCAGCAGCCCGACCCGGGACATTCCCTGGGACTCTGGGGCCAACGTCCTGACTTTC
TRBD1	TRBV5-4	TRBJ1-1	.	CASRLGGTGVTEALF	TGTGCCAGCAGATTGGGTGGGACAGGAGTCACTGAAGCTCTCTTT
.	TRBV4-1	TRBJ1-2	.	CPSSDSYSYTF	TGCCCCAGCAGCGACAGCTATAGCTACACCTTC
TRBD2	TRBV6-5	TRBJ2-1	.	CVSVGSGRGSSYNEQFF	TGTGTCAGCGTTGGTAGCGGGAGAGGAAGCTCCTACAACGAGCAGTTCTTC
.	TRBV30	TRBJ2-2	.	CDWSAQGELFF	TGTGACTGGAGTGCTCAAGGTGAGCTGTTTTTT
.	TRBV11-1	TRBJ2-2	.	CASSARPFLVNTGKLFF	TGTGCCAGCAGCGCCCGGCCATTCCTTGTTAATACCGGGAAGCTGTTTTTT
.	TRBV12-3/TRBV12-4	TRBJ2-3	.	CATSLSSGLTPYF	TGTGCCACCAGTTTATCGTCCGGACTCACCCCATATTTT
TRBD2	TRBV29-1	TRBJ2-7	.	CSVIRTSRRPYYEQYF	TGCAGCGTTATTCGGACTAGCAGGAGACCTTACTACGAGCAGTACTTC
TRBD1	TRBV11-1	TRBJ1-1	medium-sized	CASSLEGTGYPEAFF	TGTGCCAGCAGCTTAGAAGGGACAGGTTACCCTGAAGCTTTCTTT
.	TRBV28	TRBJ1-5	many	CASSLWGQPQHF	TGTGCCAGCAGTTTGTGGGGTCAGCCCCAGCATTTT
TRBD2	TRBV7-9	TRBJ2-2	.	CASSLDRLAGAPGEPFF	TGTGCCAGCAGCTTAGATCGACTAGCGGGAGCCCCCGGGGAGCCGTTTTTT
.	TRBV29-1	TRBJ1-1	.	CSIETGRNTEASF	TGCAGCATTGAAACAGGGAGGAACACTGAAGCTTCCTTT
.	TRBV11-2	TRBJ2-7	.	CASSHGGTDSYKQYF	TGTGCCAGCAGCCACGGAGGGACCGATTCCTACAAGCAATACTTC
TRBD2	TRBV7-9	TRBJ2-1	.	CASSLGSLAGADKQFF	TGTGCCAGCAGCTTAGGGTCCCTAGCGGGAGCCGATAAGCAGTTCTTC
TRBD2	TRBV11-2	TRBJ2-3	.	CASGLEAGGTGTQYF	TGTGCCAGCGGATTAGAGGCGGGAGGCACAGGTACGCAGTATTTT
.	TRBV5-6	TRBJ1-6	.	CASSLVAPGSPLHF	TGTGCCAGCAGCTTGGTAGCACCGGGATCACCCCTCCACTTT
TRBD2	TRBV18	TRBJ2-7	.	CASSHRLATVITDEQYF	TGTGCCAGCTCACACAGACTAGCGACCGTAATTACCGACGAGCAGTACTTC
.	TRBV29-1	TRBJ2-7	.	CSASTWGYEQYF	TGCAGCGCTTCAACATGGGGCTACGAGCAGTACTTC
TRBD2	TRBV7-9	TRBJ2-2	.	CAGSPLAEVDTGELFF	TGTGCCGGCAGCCCCCTAGCGGAGGTGGACACCGGGGAGCTGTTTTTT
TRBD1	TRBV5-1	TRBJ2-1	.	CASSLGDSSYNEQFF	TGCGCCAGCAGCTTAGGGGACAGCTCCTACAATGAGCAGTTCTTC
.	TRBV11-2	TRBJ1-2	.	CASSLDLRRNYGYTF	TGTGCCAGTAGCTTAGATTTGCGGAGAAACTATGGCTACACCTTC